The 19 T cell receptor beta chains given below trace back to one sample, sequenced in a study of radiation and T cells in renal cell carcinoma. Time point of the sample: blood 4 weeks post-SBRT, at nephrectomy. This sample's treatment: 15 Gy SBRT to primary tumor, nephrectomy 4 weeks later. Libraries were prepared by immunoSEQ multiplex PCR; TCRdb keeps only in-frame clonotypes and omits some of them. The sample comprises roughly 45,000 clones, about 82% of which are singletons, and about 25% rests with the top ten. This specimen was blood, taken from a patient whose treatment included radiotherapy and nephrectomy. These receptor sequences come from a woman in her 70s with renal cell carcinoma.

The chain joins TRBV19 to TRBJ2-5; TRBD2 matches at 10 bases. The CDR3 runs to 15 residues. Germline lookup yields CDR1 LNHDA and CDR2 SQIVND (reference sequence). The trim removed 5 bases at V and 5 bases at J, leaving 8 bases unmatched. The CDR3 loop reads CASSPGTSDRETQYF. DNA of the CDR3: TGTGCCAGTAGTCCGGGGACTAGCGACCGGGAGACCCAGTACTTC.

This chain uses TRBV6-6 with TRBJ2-3, with 7 nucleotides matching TRBD2. The CDR3 is made up of 14 amino acids. Germline-derived CDR1 and CDR2 are MNHNY and SVGAGI (reference sequence). CDR3 DNA: TGTGCAGCAGTTGGGGACTACCTTCCAGATACGCAGTATTTT. Protein product: CAAVGDYLPDTQYF.

Only a few counts were recorded for this clone. The genes are TRBV9 and TRBJ1-6; D unresolved. Germline V gene sequence: CDR1 SGDLS, CDR2 YYNGEE. There are 15 residues in the CDR3. V shed 4 bases and J shed 10 bases, with 18 bases lying between them. The CDR3 sequence: CASSPGRAGDSPLHF. The DNA for the CDR3 is TGTGCCAGCAGCCCCGGTCGCGCGGGAGACTCACCCCTCCACTTT.

This chain links TRBV5-5 with TRBJ2-5; 8 bases match TRBD2. The CDR3 spans 17 residues. The J segment lost 2 bases and the V segment lost 0 bases, leaving 9 bases of the junction unmatched. The germline gives CDR1 SGHKS, CDR2 YYEKEE (reference sequence). The CDR3 coding sequence is TGTGCCAGCAGCTTGGTGGAGATCGGGGGGGCGCAAGAGACCCAGTACTTC. It yields the protein CASSLVEIGGAQETQYF.

This clone has only one observation. At one end the junction does not follow the germline gene, possibly because of a read error. The J gene is TRBJ2-7, the V gene TRBV27; TRBD1 matches at 8 bases. CDR1 is MNHEY, CDR2 SMNVEV, per germline (reference sequence). The CDR3 extends over 14 amino acids. This CDR3 reads CASSLLTGDYEQYF. As DNA, the CDR3 is TGTGCCAGTAGTTTATTGACAGGGGACTACGAGCAGTACTTC.

This rearrangement joins TRBV18 to TRBJ2-7; tentatively, D is TRBD1 (5 bases). Germline V CDR1 and CDR2: KGHSH, LQKENI. The CDR3 extends over 14 amino acids. Trimming took 2 bases from V and 2 from J, leaving 10 bases between them. CDR3 in DNA: TGTGCCAGCTCACCAGTGGACACCGCCTACGAGCAGTACTTC. This translates into CASSPVDTAYEQYF.

This chain links TRBV7-9 with TRBJ2-3; weak D call: TRBD2 (5 bases). Germline V gene sequence: CDR1 SEHNR, CDR2 FQNEAQ (reference sequence). V was trimmed by 2 bases and J by 0 bases, leaving 12 bases between them. This CDR3 is built from 16 residues. The CDR3 is CASSLLAFASTDTQYF. The CDR3 region has the DNA TGTGCCAGCAGCTTATTAGCGTTCGCTAGCACAGATACGCAGTATTTT.

The chain recombines TRBV5-4 with TRBJ2-1, with TRBD2 matching 15 bases. V gave up 4 bases and J gave up 6 bases; unmatched junction bases: 8. The CDR3 extends over 17 amino acids. Looked up from germline, CDR1 is SGHNT and CDR2 is YYREEE (reference sequence). CDR3 nucleotide sequence: TGTGCCAGCAGCGCTGGACTAGCGGGAGGGTCAGGCAATGAGCAGTTCTTC. Amino acids: CASSAGLAGGSGNEQFF. The full variable domain, completed using reference TRBV5-4 and TRBJ2-1, is ETGVTQSPTHLIKTRGQQVTLRCSSQSGHNTVSWYQQALGQGPQFIFQYYREEENGRGNFPPRFSGLQFPNYSSELNVNALELDDSALYLCASSAGLAGGSGNEQFFGPGTRLTVL.

This clone was seen more than once but under ten times. The chain recombines TRBV10-3 with TRBJ2-3; D not resolved. V was clipped by 1 base and J by 14 bases, with 13 bases between them. This CDR3 comprises 12 residues. Germline CDR1 is ENHRY and CDR2 is SYGVKD. The CDR3 DNA reads as TGTGCCATCAGTGAGTTTAGTAGGGAACTGTATTTT. Translated: CAISEFSRELYF.

The chain employs TRBV5-4 and TRBJ1-1; D gene unclear. Germline assignment: CDR1 SGHNT and CDR2 YYREEE (reference sequence). The CDR3 has 14 amino acids. Trimming shortened V by 0 bases and J by 1 base, and 7 bases separated the two germline ends. The CDR3 is CASSLVDPNTEAFF. The CDR3 DNA reads TGTGCCAGCAGCTTGGTGGATCCGAACACTGAAGCTTTCTTT.

The rearrangement uses TRBV5-1 and TRBJ2-7; D possibly corresponds to TRBD1 (6 bases). CDR3 length: 14 amino acids. Germline lookup yields CDR1 SGHRS and CDR2 YFSETQ. V dropped 0 bases and J dropped 2 bases, with 9 bases sitting between them. The DNA of the CDR3 is TGCGCCAGCAGCTTGGACAGGGAAACCTACGAGCAGTACTTC. Protein: CASSLDRETYEQYF.

The V call is TRBV7-2, the J call TRBJ2-1; D is ambiguous. Trimming stripped 4 bases from V and 0 bases from J, with 10 bases between. Germline CDR1 and CDR2: SGHTA and FQGNSA. The CDR3 has 15 amino acids. Here the CDR3 reads CASSSQVSSYNEQFF. CDR3 coding DNA: TGTGCCAGCAGCTCTCAGGTGAGCTCCTACAATGAGCAGTTCTTC.

V is TRBV5-1 and J is TRBJ2-1; 10 bases align to TRBD2. This CDR3 has 15 residues. Germline values: CDR1 SGHRS, CDR2 YFSETQ. With V trimmed by 1 base and J by 10 bases, 8 bases remained unmatched. The CDR3 coding sequence is TGCGCCAGCAGCTTGTTAGCGGGGGGCCCCGAAGAGCAGTTCTTC. Its translation: CASSLLAGGPEEQFF.

V is TRBV7-9 and J is TRBJ1-4; tentatively, D is TRBD1 (6 bases). Germline V gene lookup returns CDR1 SEHNR and CDR2 FQNEAQ (reference sequence). The V end was cut by 3 bases, the J end by 4 bases, with 15 bases between. The CDR3 runs 16 residues. The CDR3 region is CASSLGRGQINEKLFF. DNA of the CDR3: TGTGCCAGCAGCTTGGGAAGAGGACAGATTAATGAAAAACTGTTTTTT.

This clone was counted a single time. The chain uses TRBV5-1 and TRBJ1-2; a possible D gene is TRBD1 (6 bases). Trimming left V 0 bases short and J 4 bases short, with 10 bases between. CDR1 and CDR2 (germline): SGHRS, YFSETQ. The CDR3 covers 14 residues. This CDR3 is CASSLDRVIYGYTF. The CDR3 nucleotides are TGCGCCAGCAGCTTGGACAGGGTGATCTATGGCTACACCTTC.

V usage is TRBV18 and J usage is TRBJ1-2, with D tentatively TRBD1 (6 bases). Trimming left V 2 bases short and J 6 bases short, with 13 bases between. The CDR3 covers 14 residues. Germline V lookup: CDR1 KGHSH, CDR2 LQKENI. DNA of the CDR3: TGTGCCAGCTCACCAGGCAGGGGCGCCGATGGCTACACCTTC. Translating it yields CASSPGRGADGYTF.

This chain links TRBV11-3 with TRBJ2-2, with 9 bases lining up with TRBD2. The ends lost 5 bases at V and 4 bases at J; junction bases unmatched: 14. There are 18 residues in the CDR3. From germline, CDR1 is SGHNT and CDR2 YENEEA. The DNA of the CDR3 is TGTGCCAGCAGCCCACGGACTAGCGCGAGGGATTCCACCGGGGAGCTGTTTTTT. It yields the protein CASSPRTSARDSTGELFF.

This clone was counted only a few times. V gene TRBV2 combines with J gene TRBJ2-7; TRBD1 is a possible D gene (6 bases). Germline CDR1 and CDR2: SNHLY and FYNNEI. V was trimmed by 3 bases and J by 4 bases, leaving 16 bases between them. The CDR3 spans 15 residues. The CDR3 reads CASSDPSDQGYEQYF. Written as DNA, the CDR3 is TGTGCCAGCAGTGATCCTTCGGACCAGGGGTACGAGCAGTACTTC.

V is TRBV19 and J is TRBJ2-2, with 10 bases identical to TRBD1. V dropped 3 bases and J dropped 5; count of bases not matched to a gene: 6. The CDR3 length is 16 residues. Germline CDR1 and CDR2: LNHDA and SQIVND (reference sequence). The CDR3, as DNA: TGTGCCAGTAGTATTCGACAGGGGGCGTGGACCGGGGAGCTGTTTTTT. It is translated as CASSIRQGAWTGELFF.